The 3 T cell receptor beta chains below all came from one sample that was sequenced in a study of tumor and adjacent non-tumor tissue in lung cancer. No cell sorting was done before RNA was extracted from the tissue. This non-tumor lung sample came from over 3 cm beyond the tumor edge. The library came from three nested PCR rounds adapted from ARM-PCR protocols. TCRdb re-analysed the multiplex PCR reads in MiXCR, keeping a single row per CDR3 protein. Of 85,000 to 130,000 distinct CDR3 sequences listed, roughly two thirds were seen once; the top ten hold around a fifth. The material sequenced was distant non-tumor lung tissue. Source of these receptors: a man between 25 and 39 years old with non-small cell lung cancer.

The chain couples TRBV6-5 to TRBJ2-3; no definite D call. This CDR3 has 13 residues. The V end was cut by 6 bases, the J end by 5 bases, with 12 bases between. CDR1 is MNHEY and CDR2 is SVGAGI in the germline V gene. CDR3 region: CASRPSSGDTQYF. The CDR3 DNA reads as TGTGCCAGCAGACCCTCTTCCGGAGATACGCAGTATTTT.

In regard to this clonotype: Given the absence of the conserved phenylalanine or tryptophan at the CDR3 end, a read error is likely. The rearrangement links TRBV5-6 to TRBJ2-1; no definite D call. CDR3 length equals 12 residues. The ends were cut back, 2 bases at V and 7 bases at J, with 7 bases in the middle. Germline values: CDR1 SGHDT, CDR2 YYEEEE. This CDR3 is CASSLRRNEQFL. In nucleotides, the CDR3 is TGTGCCAGCAGCTTAAGACGTAATGAGCAGTTCTTA.

This clonotype has a handful of counts. The genes are TRBV6-2 or TRBV6-3 and TRBJ2-7, with a tentative D call TRBD2 (6 bases). The CDR3 is 14 residues long. Trimming removed 8 bases from V and 6 bases from J, with 20 bases in between. Per the germline V gene, CDR1 is MNHEY and CDR2 is SVGEGT. The CDR3 loop is CASGQGGTSREQYF. CDR3 sequence (DNA): TGTGCCAGCGGTCAAGGAGGGACCTCCCGCGAGCAGTACTTC.